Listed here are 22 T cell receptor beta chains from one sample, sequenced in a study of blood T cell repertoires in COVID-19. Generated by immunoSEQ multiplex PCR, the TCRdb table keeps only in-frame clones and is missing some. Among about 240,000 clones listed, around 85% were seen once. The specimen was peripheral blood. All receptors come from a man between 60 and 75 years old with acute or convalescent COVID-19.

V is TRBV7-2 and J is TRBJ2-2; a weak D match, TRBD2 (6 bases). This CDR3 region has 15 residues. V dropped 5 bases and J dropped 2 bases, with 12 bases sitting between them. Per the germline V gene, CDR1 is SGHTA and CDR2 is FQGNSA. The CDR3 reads CASSRAGINTGELFF. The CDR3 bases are TGTGCCAGCAGCCGCGCGGGGATCAACACCGGGGAGCTGTTTTTT.

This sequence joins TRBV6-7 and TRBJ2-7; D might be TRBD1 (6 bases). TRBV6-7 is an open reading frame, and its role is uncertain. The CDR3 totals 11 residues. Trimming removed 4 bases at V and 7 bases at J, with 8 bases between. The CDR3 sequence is CASSWGQEQYF. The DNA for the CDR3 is TGTGCCAGCAGTTGGGGGCAGGAGCAGTACTTC.

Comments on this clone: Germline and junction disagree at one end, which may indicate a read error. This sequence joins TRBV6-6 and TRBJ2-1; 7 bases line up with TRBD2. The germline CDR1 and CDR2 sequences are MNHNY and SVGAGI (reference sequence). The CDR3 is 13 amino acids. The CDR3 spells CASSSVQRGELFF. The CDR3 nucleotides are TGTGCCAGCAGCTCCGTCCAGCGGGGCGAGCTGTTCTTC.

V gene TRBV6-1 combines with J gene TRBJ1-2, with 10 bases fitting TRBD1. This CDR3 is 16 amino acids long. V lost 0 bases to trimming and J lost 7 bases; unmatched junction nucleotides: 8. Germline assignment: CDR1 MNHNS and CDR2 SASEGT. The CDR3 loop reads CASSEAYGGTGVGYTF. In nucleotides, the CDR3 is TGTGCCAGCAGTGAAGCGTACGGGGGGACAGGGGTTGGCTACACCTTC.

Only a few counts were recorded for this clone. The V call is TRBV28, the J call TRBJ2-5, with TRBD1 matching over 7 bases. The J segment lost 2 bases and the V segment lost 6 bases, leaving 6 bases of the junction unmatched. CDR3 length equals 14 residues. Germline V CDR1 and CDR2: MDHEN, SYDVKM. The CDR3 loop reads CASSPPTGQETQYF. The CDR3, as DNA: TGTGCCAGCAGCCCCCCGACAGGGCAAGAGACCCAGTACTTC.

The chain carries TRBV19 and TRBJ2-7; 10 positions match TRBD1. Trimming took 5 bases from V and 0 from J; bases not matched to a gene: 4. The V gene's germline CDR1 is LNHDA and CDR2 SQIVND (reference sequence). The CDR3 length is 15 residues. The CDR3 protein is CASSAGQGVSYEQYF. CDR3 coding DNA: TGTGCCAGTAGTGCCGGACAGGGGGTCTCCTACGAGCAGTACTTC. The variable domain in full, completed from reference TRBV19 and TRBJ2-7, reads DGGITQSPKYLFRKEGQNVTLSCEQNLNHDAMYWYRQDPGQGLRLIYYSQIVNDFQKGDIAEGYSVSREKKESFPLTVTSAQKNPTAFYLCASSAGQGVSYEQYFGPGTRLTVT.

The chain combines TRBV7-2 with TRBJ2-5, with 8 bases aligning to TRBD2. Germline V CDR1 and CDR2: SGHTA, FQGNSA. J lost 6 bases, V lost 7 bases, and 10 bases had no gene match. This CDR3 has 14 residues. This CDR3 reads CASTPSAGEQTQYF. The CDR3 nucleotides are TGTGCCAGCACCCCATCAGCGGGAGAACAGACCCAGTACTTC.

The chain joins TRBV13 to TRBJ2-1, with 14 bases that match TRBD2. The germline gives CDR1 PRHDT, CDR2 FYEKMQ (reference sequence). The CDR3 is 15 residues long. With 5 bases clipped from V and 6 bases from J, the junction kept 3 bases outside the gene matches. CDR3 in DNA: TGTGCCAGCAGCGCCGGACTAGCGGGAGGCAATGAGCAGTTCTTC. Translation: CASSAGLAGGNEQFF.

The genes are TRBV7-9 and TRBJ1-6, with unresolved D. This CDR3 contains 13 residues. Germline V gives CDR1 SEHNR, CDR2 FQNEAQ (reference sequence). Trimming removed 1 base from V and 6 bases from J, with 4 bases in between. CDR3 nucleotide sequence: TGTGCCAGCAGCTTAGTCGGTAATTCACCCCTCCACTTT. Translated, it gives CASSLVGNSPLHF. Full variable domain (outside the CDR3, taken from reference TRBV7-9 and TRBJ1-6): DTGVSQNPRHKITKRGQNVTFRCDPISEHNRLYWYRQTLGQGPEFLTYFQNEAQLEKSRLLSDRFSAERPKGSFSTLEIQRTEQGDSAMYLCASSLVGNSPLHFGNGTRLTVT.

The CDR3 DNA reads TGTGCCAGCAGCTTAGTGGCGGGACCCGTCGGTTCACCCCTCCACTTT. It encodes CASSLVAGPVGSPLHF. This chain links TRBV7-2 with TRBJ1-6, with TRBD1 as a possible D gene (5 bases). V was cut by 1 base and J by 9 bases, with 16 bases left in between. Germline V lookup: CDR1 SGHTA, CDR2 FQGNSA. The CDR3 runs to 16 residues. Full variable domain (missing parts from reference TRBV7-2 and TRBJ1-6): GAGVSQSPSNKVTEKGKDVELRCDPISGHTALYWYRQSLGQGLEFLIYFQGNSAPDKSGLPSDRFSAERTGGSVSTLTIQRTQQEDSAVYLCASSLVAGPVGSPLHFGNGTRLTVT.

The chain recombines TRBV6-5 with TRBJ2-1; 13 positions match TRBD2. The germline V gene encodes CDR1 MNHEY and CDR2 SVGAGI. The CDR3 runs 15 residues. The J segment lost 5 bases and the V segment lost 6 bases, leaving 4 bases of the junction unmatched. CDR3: CASRQGLAGNNEQFF. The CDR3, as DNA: TGTGCCAGCAGACAGGGACTAGCGGGAAACAATGAGCAGTTCTTC.

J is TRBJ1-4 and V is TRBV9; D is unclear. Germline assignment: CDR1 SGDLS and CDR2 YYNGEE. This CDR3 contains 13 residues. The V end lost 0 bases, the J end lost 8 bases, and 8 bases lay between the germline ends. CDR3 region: CASSVDPGEKLFF. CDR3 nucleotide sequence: TGTGCCAGCAGCGTAGACCCGGGGGAAAAACTGTTTTTT.

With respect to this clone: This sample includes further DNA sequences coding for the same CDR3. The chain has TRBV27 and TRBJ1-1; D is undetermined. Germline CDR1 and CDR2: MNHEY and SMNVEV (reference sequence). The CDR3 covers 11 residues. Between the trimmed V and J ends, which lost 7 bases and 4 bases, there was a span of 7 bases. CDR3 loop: CASTGGTEAFF. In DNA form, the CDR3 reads TGTGCCAGCACTGGAGGCACTGAAGCTTTCTTT.

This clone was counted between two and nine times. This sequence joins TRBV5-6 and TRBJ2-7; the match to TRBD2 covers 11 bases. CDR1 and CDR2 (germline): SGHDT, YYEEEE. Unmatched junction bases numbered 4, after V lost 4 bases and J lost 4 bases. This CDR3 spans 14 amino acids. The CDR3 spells CASSRASGRYEQYF. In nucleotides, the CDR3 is TGTGCCAGCAGCCGGGCTAGCGGGAGGTACGAGCAGTACTTC.

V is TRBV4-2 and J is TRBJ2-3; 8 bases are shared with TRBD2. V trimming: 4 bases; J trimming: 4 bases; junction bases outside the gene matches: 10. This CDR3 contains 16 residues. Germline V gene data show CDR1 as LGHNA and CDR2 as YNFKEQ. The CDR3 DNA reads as TGTGCCAGCAGCCTACACAGCGGGAGAGGCTCAGATACGCAGTATTTT. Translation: CASSLHSGRGSDTQYF.

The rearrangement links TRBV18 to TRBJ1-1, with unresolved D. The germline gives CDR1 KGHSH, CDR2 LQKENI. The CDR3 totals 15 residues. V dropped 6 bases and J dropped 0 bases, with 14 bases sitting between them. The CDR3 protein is CASSPTMGVNTEAFF. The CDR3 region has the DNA TGTGCCAGCTCCCCGACCATGGGAGTGAACACTGAAGCTTTCTTT.

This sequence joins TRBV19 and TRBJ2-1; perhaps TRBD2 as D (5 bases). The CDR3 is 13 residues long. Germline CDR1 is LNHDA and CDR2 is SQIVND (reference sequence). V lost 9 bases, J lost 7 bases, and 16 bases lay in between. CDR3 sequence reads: CASRGIEMNEQFF. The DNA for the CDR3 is TGTGCCAGCCGAGGGATAGAAATGAATGAGCAGTTCTTC.

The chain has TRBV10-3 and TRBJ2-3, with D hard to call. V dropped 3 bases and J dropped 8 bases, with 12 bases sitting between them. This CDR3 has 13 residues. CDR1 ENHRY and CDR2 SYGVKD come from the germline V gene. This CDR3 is CAISDPVTLTQYF. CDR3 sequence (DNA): TGTGCCATCAGTGACCCGGTAACGCTTACGCAGTATTTT.

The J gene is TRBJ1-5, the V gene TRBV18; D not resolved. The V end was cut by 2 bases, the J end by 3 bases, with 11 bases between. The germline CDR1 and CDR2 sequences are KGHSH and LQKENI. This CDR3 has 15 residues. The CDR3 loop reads CASSPGEGDNQPQHF. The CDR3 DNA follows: TGTGCCAGCTCACCAGGGGAGGGAGACAATCAGCCCCAGCATTTT.

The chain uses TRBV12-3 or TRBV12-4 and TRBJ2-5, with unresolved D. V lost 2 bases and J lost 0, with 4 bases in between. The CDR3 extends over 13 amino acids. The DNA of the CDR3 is TGTGCCAGCAGTTTAAACTACCAAGAGACCCAGTACTTC. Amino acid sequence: CASSLNYQETQYF.

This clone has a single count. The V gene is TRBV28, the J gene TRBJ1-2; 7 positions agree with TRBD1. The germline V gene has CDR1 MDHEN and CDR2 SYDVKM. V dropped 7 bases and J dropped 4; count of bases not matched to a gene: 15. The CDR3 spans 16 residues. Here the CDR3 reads CASTSYLTGISYGYTF. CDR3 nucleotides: TGTGCCAGCACCTCTTATCTGACAGGGATAAGCTATGGCTACACCTTC.

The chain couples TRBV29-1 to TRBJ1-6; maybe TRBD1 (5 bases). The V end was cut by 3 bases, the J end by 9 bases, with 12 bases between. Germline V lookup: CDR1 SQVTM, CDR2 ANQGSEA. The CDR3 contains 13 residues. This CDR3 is CSVEVQEGSPLHF. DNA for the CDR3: TGCAGCGTTGAGGTACAGGAAGGTTCACCCCTCCACTTT.